Listed below are T cell receptor beta chains from one sample, sequenced in a study of shared clonotypes between healthy human individuals. The repertoire was sequenced with immunoSEQ multiplex PCR; TCRdb's copy has only in-frame clones and lacks some. The table records around 340,000 clones, around 79% of them present only once. The specimen sequenced was memory CD4+ T cells sorted from blood. The receptor set was obtained from a man aged 25 to 40 in good health. The CDR3 runs from the conserved cysteine through the conserved F or W. A D gene is named only where the DNA matches it firmly. Part of the rows lack a size; the others show once, few, many or a class for expanded clones.

clone_size j_call d_call v_call cdr3_nt cdr3_aa
. TRBJ2-7 . TRBV9 TGTGCCAGCAGCGAGACCCCTGGGCACGAGCAGTACTTC CASSETPGHEQYF
. TRBJ2-5 . TRBV10-1 TGCGCCAGCAGTGACAAGGGCGCTGAGCCGGAGCCCCAGTACTTC CASSDKGAEPEPQYF
. TRBJ1-4 . TRBV28 TGTGCCAGCAGTTTTATATCGTGGGCAACTAATGAAAAACTGTTTTTT CASSFISWATNEKLFF
. TRBJ1-1 . TRBV29-1 TGCAGCGTTCTTAGGGGGGGAATTCGCCCTGAAGCTTTCTTT CSVLRGGIRPEAFF
. TRBJ2-5 TRBD2 TRBV5-6 TGTGCCAGCAGCAGAAATAGCGGGAGGACGCGAGAGACCCAGTACTTC CASSRNSGRTRETQYF
. TRBJ2-7 TRBD2 TRBV10-2 TGCGCCAGCAGGGAGGGACCTAGCGGGAGGCCGCCAAGCTCCTACGAGCAGTACTTC CASREGPSGRPPSSYEQYF
. TRBJ1-1 TRBD1 TRBV15 TGTGCCACCAGCAGAGAAGACAGGGGGAACACTGAAGCTTTCTTT CATSREDRGNTEAFF
. TRBJ1-4 . TRBV7-2 TGTGCCAGCAGCTTGAGGACTAACACCGGGGAAAAACTGTTTTTT CASSLRTNTGEKLFF
few TRBJ2-3 TRBD2 TRBV18 TGTGCCAGCTCACCTATTGGACTAGGATTCGCAGATACGCAGTATTTT CASSPIGLGFADTQYF
. TRBJ2-1 . TRBV7-7 TGTGCCAGCAGCTTAGGTGTCGGGGGGCGTAACAATGAGCAGTTCTTC CASSLGVGGRNNEQFF
few TRBJ1-3 . TRBV10-2 TGCGCCAGCTTTACCGGCGGGGGCTCTGGAAACACCATATATTTT CASFTGGGSGNTIYF
. TRBJ2-2 TRBD2 TRBV11-3 TGTGCCAGCAGCCCTGGGACTAGTTCCGGCGGGGAGCTGTTTTTT CASSPGTSSGGELFF
. TRBJ2-3 TRBD2 TRBV5-1 TGCGCCAGCAGCTCCGGACTAGCGGGAGGGGCCCCAGATACGCAGTATTTT CASSSGLAGGAPDTQYF
. TRBJ2-5 TRBD1 TRBV28 TGTGCCAGCACGGCTGGGACAGGGTTTGGAGAGACCCAGTACTTC CASTAGTGFGETQYF
. TRBJ1-2 . TRBV7-9 TGTGCCAGCAGCGAGCAGGGGAAGGTATCACCCTATGGCTACACCTTC CASSEQGKVSPYGYTF
once TRBJ2-7 TRBD2 TRBV6-5 TGTGCCAGCAGACTAGCGGGAATGTCCTCCTACGAGCAGTACTTC CASRLAGMSSYEQYF
. TRBJ2-6 . TRBV2 TGTGCCAGCAAGAGGCGGCAGGCCATGTCTGGGGCCAACGTCCTGACTTTC CASKRRQAMSGANVLTF
. TRBJ2-7 TRBD2 TRBV5-6 TGTGCCAGCAGCTGGACTAGCGGGATTTCTTACGAGCAGTACTTC CASSWTSGISYEQYF